The 15 T cell receptor beta chains below all came from one sample that was sequenced in a study of blood T cell repertoires in COVID-19. Clones were sequenced by immunoSEQ multiplex PCR, and TCRdb holds only the in-frame ones, with some missing. The table has about 190,000 clones, 75% to 85% seen once. Material: PBMCs or T cells enriched from blood (not recorded which). These receptors came from a woman aged 50 to 60 with acute COVID-19.

The chain combines TRBV21-1 with TRBJ2-7; the DNA was not used to check the table's D call, TRBD1. TRBV21-1 is a recognized pseudogene. The CDR3 totals 15 residues. The CDR3 spells CASSRDRPKSYEQYV. The CDR3 region has the DNA TGTGCCAGCAGCAGGGACAGGCCAAAGTCCTACGAGCAGTACGTC.

The chain links TRBV7-9 to TRBJ1-2; 10 bases are shared with TRBD1. The CDR3 loop spans 15 amino acids. The germline V gene encodes CDR1 SEHNR and CDR2 FQNEAQ (reference sequence). V shed 5 bases, J shed 1 base, and the junction held 4 bases outside the gene matches. In DNA form, the CDR3 reads TGTGCCAGCAGCCCGACAGGGGGCGTTAACTATGGCTACACCTTC. Its protein is CASSPTGGVNYGYTF.

In this sample, this clone turned up once. The chain links TRBV13 to TRBJ2-2; a weak D match, TRBD1 (6 bases). The CDR3 runs 14 residues. Trimming shortened V by 8 bases and J by 4 bases, and 14 bases separated the two germline ends. CDR1 and CDR2 from the germline V gene are PRHDT and FYEKMQ (reference sequence). CDR3 in amino acids: CASGGGSSTGELFF. The DNA of the CDR3 is TGTGCCAGCGGGGGCGGTAGTTCCACCGGGGAGCTGTTTTTT.

The chain uses TRBV5-6 and TRBJ2-7; D is undetermined. Germline CDR1 and CDR2: SGHDT and YYEEEE. This CDR3 comprises 11 residues. The germline V and J ends were trimmed by 3 bases and 6 bases, with 7 bases remaining between them. CDR3 sequence: CASSYYSEQYV. The DNA of the CDR3 is TGTGCCAGCAGCTATTACAGCGAGCAGTACGTC.

This chain connects TRBV9 to TRBJ1-1; D is possibly TRBD1 (6 bases). V dropped 4 bases and J dropped 6 bases, with 19 bases sitting between them. CDR1 and CDR2 from the germline V gene are SGDLS and YYNGEE. The CDR3 is 15 residues long. CDR3 nucleotide sequence: TGTGCCAGCAGCAACCTCCCAGGGGCCGGCGCTGAAGCTTTCTTT. Protein product: CASSNLPGAGAEAFF.

The chain joins TRBV5-1 to TRBJ1-4; a weak D match, TRBD1 (5 bases). This CDR3 region has 14 residues. Germline V gene sequence: CDR1 SGHRS, CDR2 YFSETQ. Trimming removed 0 bases from V and 8 bases from J, with 11 bases in between. DNA for the CDR3: TGCGCCAGCAGCTTGGGGGGGGTAGGCGAAAAACTGTTTTTT. This encodes CASSLGGVGEKLFF.

The J gene is TRBJ2-3, the V gene TRBV11-1, with D possibly matching TRBD2 (5 bases). Germline CDR1 SGHAT, CDR2 FQDESV (reference sequence). The CDR3 runs to 11 residues. Trimming cost V 4 bases and J 10 bases, with 9 bases left between them. The DNA for the CDR3 is TGTGCCAGCAGCTCCCCGAGGGCGCAGTATTTT. It codes for CASSSPRAQYF.

The chain recombines TRBV14 with TRBJ2-5, with D perhaps TRBD2 (5 bases). This CDR3 comprises 13 residues. V lost 5 bases and J 2 bases, leaving 9 bases between the germline ends. Per the germline V gene, CDR1 is SGHDN and CDR2 is FVKESK. The CDR3 reads CASSGSYQETQYF. The CDR3 region has the DNA TGTGCCAGCAGCGGGAGCTATCAAGAGACCCAGTACTTC.

The rearrangement links TRBV27 to TRBJ1-2; possibly TRBD1 for D (6 bases). Germline V gives CDR1 MNHEY, CDR2 SMNVEV (reference sequence). This CDR3 region has 13 residues. V gave up 6 bases and J gave up 1 base, with 9 bases separating them. The CDR3 loop reads CASSTQGNYGYTF. The CDR3 DNA reads as TGTGCCAGCAGCACACAGGGTAACTATGGCTACACCTTC.

This chain uses TRBV18 with TRBJ1-1; D unclear. This CDR3 is 13 amino acids long. In germline, CDR1 is KGHSH, CDR2 LQKENI. The V end was cut by 3 bases, the J end by 5 bases, with 10 bases between. In DNA, the CDR3 is TGTGCCAGCTCACCTCCCCTCAGGACTGAAGCTTTCTTT. Translation gives CASSPPLRTEAFF.

CDR3 residues: CASSLAGSGVDGYTF. The CDR3, as DNA: TGTGCCAGCAGCTTGGCAGGGTCGGGTGTTGATGGCTACACCTTC. J is TRBJ1-2 and V is TRBV5-6, with D possibly matching TRBD1 (5 bases). Trimming took 0 bases from V and 6 from J, leaving 15 bases between them. This CDR3 has 15 residues. Germline V CDR1 and CDR2: SGHDT, YYEEEE.

The rearrangement uses TRBV28 and TRBJ1-5, with D hard to call. Per germline, CDR1 MDHEN and CDR2 SYDVKM. Trimming left V 2 bases short and J 2 bases short, with 7 bases between. The CDR3 consists of 14 residues. The CDR3 loop reads CASSLIRGNQPQHF. CDR3 in DNA: TGTGCCAGCAGTTTAATCCGCGGCAATCAGCCCCAGCATTTT.

There are a few counts of this clone. The chain has TRBV5-1 and TRBJ1-2, with 7 positions matching TRBD1. The CDR3 contains 15 residues. Germline lookup yields CDR1 SGHRS and CDR2 YFSETQ. The junction had 10 bases not matched to a gene; V was cut back by 4 bases and J by 4 bases. The CDR3: CASSPLPRTGYGYTF. The CDR3 DNA sequence: TGCGCCAGCAGCCCACTTCCTCGGACAGGCTATGGCTACACCTTC.

The chain recombines TRBV7-9 with TRBJ2-2; 13 bases are shared with TRBD2. Germline V lookup: CDR1 SEHNR, CDR2 FQNEAQ (reference sequence). The CDR3 sequence is 18 residues long. The ends lost 5 bases at V and 8 bases at J; junction bases unmatched: 14. The CDR3, as DNA: TGTGCCAGCAGCCATCCTGCCGGGACTAGCGGGATTACGGGGGAGCTGTTTTTT. This gives the protein CASSHPAGTSGITGELFF.

The chain employs TRBV24-1 and TRBJ2-3; weak D call: TRBD2 (6 bases). The CDR3 is 16 residues long. V was shortened by 4 bases and J by 2 bases, with 15 bases between the two germline ends. Germline assignment: CDR1 KGHDR and CDR2 SFDVKD. The CDR3 bases are TGTGCCACCAGTGACCCTGGTGGCGGGGACACAGATACGCAGTATTTT. Translation gives CATSDPGGGDTDTQYF.